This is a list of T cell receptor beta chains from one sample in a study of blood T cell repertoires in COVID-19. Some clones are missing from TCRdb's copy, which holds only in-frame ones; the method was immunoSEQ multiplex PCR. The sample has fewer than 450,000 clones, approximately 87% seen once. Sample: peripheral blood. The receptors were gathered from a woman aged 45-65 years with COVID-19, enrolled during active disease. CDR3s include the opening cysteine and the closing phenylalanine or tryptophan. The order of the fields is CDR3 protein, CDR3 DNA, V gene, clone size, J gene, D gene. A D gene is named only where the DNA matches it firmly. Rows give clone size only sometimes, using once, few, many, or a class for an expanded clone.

CDR3 protein: CASSYSAGDSFF
CDR3 DNA: TGTGCCAGCAGTTACTCGGCCGGGGACAGTTTCTTC
V gene: TRBV6-2/TRBV6-3
clone size: .
J gene: TRBJ2-1
D gene: TRBD1

CDR3 protein: CASSFQGRANTEAFF
CDR3 DNA: TGTGCCAGCAGCTTCCAGGGGAGAGCGAACACTGAAGCTTTCTTT
V gene: TRBV7-2
clone size: .
J gene: TRBJ1-1
D gene: .

CDR3 protein: CASSSYTGEDGYTF
CDR3 DNA: TGTGCCAGCAGTTCCTATACAGGGGAGGATGGCTACACCTTC
V gene: TRBV27
clone size: .
J gene: TRBJ1-2
D gene: TRBD1

CDR3 protein: CATNDRGEKQYF
CDR3 DNA: TGTGCCACCAATGACAGGGGAGAGAAGCAGTACTTC
V gene: TRBV19
clone size: once
J gene: TRBJ2-7
D gene: TRBD1

CDR3 protein: CATSREGQVPPDTQYF
CDR3 DNA: TGTGCCACCAGCAGAGAGGGACAGGTTCCGCCAGATACGCAGTATTTT
V gene: TRBV15
clone size: .
J gene: TRBJ2-3
D gene: TRBD1

CDR3 protein: CASSPSGTTNEKLFF
CDR3 DNA: TGTGCCAGCTCACCAAGCGGAACAACTAATGAAAAACTGTTTTTT
V gene: TRBV18
clone size: .
J gene: TRBJ1-4
D gene: .

CDR3 protein: CASNRAGAVYNEQFF
CDR3 DNA: TGTGCCAGCAATAGGGCGGGAGCAGTCTACAATGAGCAGTTCTTC
V gene: TRBV6-5
clone size: .
J gene: TRBJ2-1
D gene: TRBD2

CDR3 protein: CASSLVTGGGHEQFF
CDR3 DNA: TGTGCCAGCAGCTTAGTGACAGGGGGGGGCCATGAGCAGTTCTTC
V gene: TRBV7-2
clone size: .
J gene: TRBJ2-1
D gene: TRBD1

CDR3 protein: CASSFPGGVTEAFF
CDR3 DNA: TGTGCCAGCAGCTTCCCCGGAGGGGTTACTGAAGCTTTCTTT
V gene: TRBV5-6
clone size: .
J gene: TRBJ1-1
D gene: .

CDR3 protein: CAPGRGKDTGELFF
CDR3 DNA: TGTGCCCCCGGCAGGGGGAAGGACACCGGGGAGCTGTTTTTT
V gene: TRBV12-2
clone size: .
J gene: TRBJ2-2
D gene: .

CDR3 protein: CASSSPFLLAGGYEQYF
CDR3 DNA: TGCGCCAGCAGCTCTCCCTTCCTCTTAGCGGGAGGCTACGAGCAGTACTTC
V gene: TRBV5-1
clone size: .
J gene: TRBJ2-7
D gene: TRBD2

CDR3 protein: CASSNLGQAYEQYF
CDR3 DNA: TGTGCCAGCAGTAACTTGGGACAAGCCTACGAGCAGTACTTC
V gene: TRBV6-5
clone size: .
J gene: TRBJ2-7
D gene: .

CDR3 protein: CASNPTGIPYEQYF
CDR3 DNA: TGTGCCAGCAACCCGACAGGGATTCCCTACGAGCAGTACTTC
V gene: TRBV5-6
clone size: .
J gene: TRBJ2-7
D gene: TRBD1

CDR3 protein: CASSLALMNTEAFF
CDR3 DNA: TGCGCCAGCAGCTTGGCCTTAATGAACACTGAAGCTTTCTTT
V gene: TRBV5-1
clone size: .
J gene: TRBJ1-1
D gene: .

CDR3 protein: CASSSRGRLNTEAFF
CDR3 DNA: TGTGCCAGCAGCTCCAGGGGTAGGCTGAACACTGAAGCTTTCTTT
V gene: TRBV13
clone size: .
J gene: TRBJ1-1
D gene: .

CDR3 protein: CASSQTPQGGYTF
CDR3 DNA: TGCGCCAGCAGCCAGACCCCCCAGGGAGGCTACACCTTC
V gene: TRBV5-1
clone size: .
J gene: TRBJ1-2
D gene: .

CDR3 protein: CASSIETGIDEQYF
CDR3 DNA: TGTGCCAGTAGTATAGAGACAGGGATCGACGAGCAGTACTTC
V gene: TRBV19
clone size: .
J gene: TRBJ2-7
D gene: TRBD1

CDR3 protein: CASTRDSPRKAFF
CDR3 DNA: TGTGCCTCAACTCGGGACTCCCCCCGGAAAGCTTTCTTT
V gene: TRBV30
clone size: .
J gene: TRBJ1-1
D gene: .

CDR3 protein: CASSLTVTGGVYGYTF
CDR3 DNA: TGTGCCAGCAGCTTGACTGTCACAGGGGGCGTCTATGGCTACACCTTC
V gene: TRBV5-6
clone size: .
J gene: TRBJ1-2
D gene: TRBD1

CDR3 protein: CASSRTGGQPQHF
CDR3 DNA: TGTGCCAGCAGTCGGACAGGGGGTCAGCCCCAGCATTTT
V gene: TRBV12-3/TRBV12-4
clone size: .
J gene: TRBJ1-5
D gene: TRBD1

CDR3 protein: CASSLAGGRYNEQFF
CDR3 DNA: TGTGCCAGCAGCCTAGCGGGAGGGCGTTACAATGAGCAGTTCTTC
V gene: TRBV7-2
clone size: .
J gene: TRBJ2-1
D gene: TRBD2

CDR3 protein: CASSPPGRGGSEQYF
CDR3 DNA: TGTGCCAGCAGCCCCCCCGGACGGGGGGGGAGCGAGCAGTACTTC
V gene: TRBV7-9
clone size: .
J gene: TRBJ2-7
D gene: TRBD2

CDR3 protein: CASSVLGTLQETQYF
CDR3 DNA: TGTGCCAGCAGCGTCCTCGGGACACTCCAAGAGACCCAGTACTTC
V gene: TRBV9
clone size: .
J gene: TRBJ2-5
D gene: .

CDR3 protein: CASSSDRSINQPQHF
CDR3 DNA: TGTGCCAGTAGTTCCGACAGGTCCATCAATCAGCCCCAGCATTTT
V gene: TRBV19
clone size: once
J gene: TRBJ1-5
D gene: .

CDR3 protein: CASSIIAGGSYNEQFF
CDR3 DNA: TGTGCCAGCAGCATTATAGCGGGAGGATCCTACAATGAGCAGTTCTTC
V gene: TRBV5-5
clone size: .
J gene: TRBJ2-1
D gene: TRBD2

CDR3 protein: CASSSGTSSPYEQYF
CDR3 DNA: TGTGCCAGCAGCTCCGGGACTAGCAGTCCCTACGAGCAGTACTTC
V gene: TRBV7-8
clone size: .
J gene: TRBJ2-7
D gene: TRBD2

CDR3 protein: CATSRDSGAYEQYF
CDR3 DNA: TGTGCCACCAGCAGAGACAGCGGTGCATACGAGCAGTACTTC
V gene: TRBV15
clone size: .
J gene: TRBJ2-7
D gene: .

CDR3 protein: CASGTGAQGYNEQFF
CDR3 DNA: TGTGCCAGCGGAACAGGGGCCCAGGGGTACAATGAGCAGTTCTTC
V gene: TRBV6-6
clone size: .
J gene: TRBJ2-1
D gene: TRBD1

CDR3 protein: CASSQLGTAYGYTF
CDR3 DNA: TGTGCCAGCAGCCAACTCGGGACAGCCTATGGCTACACCTTC
V gene: TRBV3-1/TRBV3-2
clone size: .
J gene: TRBJ1-2
D gene: TRBD1

CDR3 protein: CASRMGQGHGELFF
CDR3 DNA: TGTGCCAGCAGGATGGGACAGGGACACGGGGAGCTGTTTTTT
V gene: TRBV27
clone size: .
J gene: TRBJ2-2
D gene: TRBD1

CDR3 protein: CASSLQAVRDTQYF
CDR3 DNA: TGTGCCAGCAGTCTACAGGCGGTTAGAGATACGCAGTATTTT
V gene: TRBV6-6
clone size: .
J gene: TRBJ2-3
D gene: .

CDR3 protein: CASSPEAYEQYF
CDR3 DNA: TGTGCCAGCTCACCTGAGGCCTACGAGCAGTACTTC
V gene: TRBV18
clone size: .
J gene: TRBJ2-7
D gene: .

CDR3 protein: CASSVTRNGIQYF
CDR3 DNA: TGTGCCAGTAGTGTTACTAGGAACGGCATTCAGTACTTC
V gene: TRBV19
clone size: .
J gene: TRBJ2-4
D gene: .

CDR3 protein: CASSLKSGGGTYEQYF
CDR3 DNA: TGTGCCAGCAGCTTAAAGTCCGGCGGAGGCACCTACGAGCAGTACTTC
V gene: TRBV11-2
clone size: .
J gene: TRBJ2-7
D gene: .

CDR3 protein: CAWSGYSGRAGTDTQYF
CDR3 DNA: TGTGCCTGGAGTGGATATAGCGGGAGGGCCGGCACAGATACGCAGTATTTT
V gene: TRBV30
clone size: .
J gene: TRBJ2-3
D gene: TRBD2

CDR3 protein: CASRSTGTGSFF
CDR3 DNA: TGTGCCAGCAGGAGCACCGGGACAGGGTCATTCTTC
V gene: TRBV12-3/TRBV12-4
clone size: .
J gene: TRBJ2-1
D gene: TRBD1

CDR3 protein: CASAGRRGNQPQHF
CDR3 DNA: TGTGCCAGCGCCGGACGGCGGGGCAATCAGCCCCAGCATTTT
V gene: TRBV25-1
clone size: .
J gene: TRBJ1-5
D gene: .

CDR3 protein: CASSLTGVTEAFF
CDR3 DNA: TGTGCCAGCAGTTTAACAGGGGTCACTGAAGCTTTCTTT
V gene: TRBV12-3/TRBV12-4
clone size: .
J gene: TRBJ1-1
D gene: TRBD1

CDR3 protein: CASSSGLQFSYEQYF
CDR3 DNA: TGTGCCAGCAGCTCGGGACTACAATTTTCCTACGAGCAGTACTTC
V gene: TRBV7-9
clone size: .
J gene: TRBJ2-7
D gene: TRBD2

CDR3 protein: CASSPLTGKDTEAFF
CDR3 DNA: TGTGCCAGCAGCCCGTTGACAGGGAAGGACACTGAAGCTTTCTTT
V gene: TRBV7-3
clone size: once
J gene: TRBJ1-1
D gene: TRBD1

CDR3 protein: CASSTPDRGLMNTEAFF
CDR3 DNA: TGTGCCAGTAGTACGCCGGACAGGGGATTAATGAACACTGAAGCTTTCTTT
V gene: TRBV19
clone size: .
J gene: TRBJ1-1
D gene: TRBD1

CDR3 protein: CASSQPSSGRGADTQYF
CDR3 DNA: TGTGCCAGCAGTCAGCCTTCTAGCGGGAGAGGGGCAGATACGCAGTATTTT
V gene: TRBV6-6
clone size: .
J gene: TRBJ2-3
D gene: TRBD2

CDR3 protein: CASSSAASGKETQYF
CDR3 DNA: TGTGCCAGCAGCTCGGCGGCATCGGGAAAGGAGACCCAGTACTTC
V gene: TRBV5-4
clone size: .
J gene: TRBJ2-5
D gene: .

CDR3 protein: CASRNRAETQYF
CDR3 DNA: TGTGCCAGCAGGAACAGGGCAGAGACCCAGTACTTC
V gene: TRBV25-1
clone size: .
J gene: TRBJ2-5
D gene: .

CDR3 protein: CASSVGVASEAFF
CDR3 DNA: TGTGCCAGCAGCGTCGGGGTGGCCTCTGAAGCTTTCTTT
V gene: TRBV9
clone size: .
J gene: TRBJ1-1
D gene: .